These 27 T cell receptor beta chains originate from one sample sequenced in a study of T-cell memory formation after mild COVID-19 (dated by TCRdb to the early 2020s). The library was prepared using 5' RACE. Reads for this sample came from an Illumina NovaSeq 6000. TCRdb trimmed public reads at Q25 via fastp, called clones via MiXCR and kept in-frame beta chains. Every CDR3 protein is listed once, alongside the most common genes and DNA of its rows. The sample table shows approximately 350,000 distinct CDR3 sequences, and 13% to 15% are seen once. 20% to 25% of the sample rests with the top ten. The sequencing sample was made of PBMCs or a T cell subset sorted from them (not recorded which). These receptors were obtained from a man aged 18-30 years who had mild COVID-19 (a few samples of this study predate the infection). The sample titles of this study are shuffled in the database, so cell type and time point are left out; the donor was told from shared clones.

This clonotype was seen more than once but under ten times. The chain has TRBV20-1 and TRBJ1-1, with D possibly matching TRBD1 (5 bases). CDR1 and CDR2 from the germline V gene are DFQATT and SNEGSKA (reference sequence). The V end was cut by 6 bases, the J end by 4 bases, with 12 bases between. The CDR3 loop spans 12 amino acids. CDR3 sequence (DNA): TGCAGTGCAACGGGGCAATCCACTGAAGCTTTCTTT. Residues: CSATGQSTEAFF.

The CDR3 DNA sequence: TGTGCTAGTGGTTTGCTGGCTAGCGGGGCAGATACGCAGTATTTT. Its translation: CASGLLASGADTQYF. The gene calls are TRBV12-5 and TRBJ2-3; 9 bases map to TRBD2. This CDR3 is 15 amino acids long. Germline V gives CDR1 LGHNT, CDR2 FRNRAP. V lost 2 bases to trimming and J lost 4 bases; unmatched junction nucleotides: 4. The full variable domain, in which reference TRBV12-5 and TRBJ2-3 provide the parts outside the CDR3, is DARVTQTPRHKVTEMGQEVTMRCQPILGHNTVFWYRQTMMQGLELLAYFRNRAPLDDSGMPKDRFSAEMPDATLATLKIQPSEPRDSAVYFCASGLLASGADTQYFGPGTRLTVL.

The chain joins TRBV20-1 to TRBJ1-2, with D uncertain. Germline CDR1 is DFQATT and CDR2 is SNEGSKA (reference sequence). Trimming removed 1 base at V and 0 bases at J, with 15 bases between. The CDR3 runs 16 residues. CDR3 bases: TGCAGTGCTAGAGTTGTAGACCGCGATGCTAACTATGGCTACACCTTC. Translated: CSARVVDRDANYGYTF.

This clonotype came up many times. This chain joins TRBV12-3 or TRBV12-4 and TRBJ2-2, with D possibly being TRBD1 (5 bases). This CDR3 is built from 20 residues. V was cut by 0 bases and J by 0 bases, with 20 bases left in between. The CDR3 sequence: CASSLAPPSQRGPNTGELFF. The CDR3 nucleotides are TGTGCCAGCAGTTTAGCCCCCCCGTCCCAAAGGGGTCCGAACACCGGGGAGCTGTTTTTT.

This clonotype was seen more than once but under ten times. The chain is built from TRBV24-1 and TRBJ2-3; no clear D gene. Between the trimmed V and J ends, which lost 3 bases and 5 bases, there was a span of 11 bases. This CDR3 has 14 residues. Looked up from germline, CDR1 is KGHDR and CDR2 is SFDVKD. CDR3 in DNA: TGTGCCACCAGTGATGCGGACGGCCGAGATACGCAGTATTTT. It yields the protein CATSDADGRDTQYF.

There are a few counts of this clonotype. The chain has TRBV2 and TRBJ2-3; D unclear. The V gene's germline CDR1 is SNHLY and CDR2 FYNNEI. V lost 3 bases, J lost 5 bases, and 9 bases lay in between. This CDR3 region has 13 residues. The CDR3, as DNA: TGTGCCAGCAGTGACGACCCGGGAGATACGCAGTATTTT. Protein: CASSDDPGDTQYF.

V and J are TRBV4-1 and TRBJ1-2; no firm D call. Between the trimmed V and J ends, which lost 0 bases and 4 bases, there was a span of 9 bases. This CDR3 has 14 residues. Germline CDR1 and CDR2: MGHRA and YSYEKL. CDR3 protein: CASSQDIAGYGYTF. The CDR3, as DNA: TGCGCCAGCAGCCAAGATATAGCAGGCTATGGCTACACCTTC.

In this sample, this clonotype turned up a few times. The V call is TRBV7-9, the J call TRBJ2-7; the match to TRBD1 covers 7 bases. This CDR3 has 15 residues. The germline V gene has CDR1 SEHNR and CDR2 FQNEAQ (reference sequence). V gave up 6 bases and J gave up 5 bases; unmatched junction bases: 13. Here the CDR3 reads CASRASTGDLHEQYF. The CDR3 bases are TGTGCCAGCAGAGCCAGCACAGGGGATCTCCACGAGCAGTACTTC.

This clonotype was seen only a few times. The gene calls are TRBV7-3 and TRBJ2-3; perhaps TRBD1 as D (7 bases). The CDR3 has 15 residues. The germline V gene encodes CDR1 SGHTA and CDR2 FQGTGA. Trimming shortened V by 3 bases and J by 11 bases, and 21 bases separated the two germline ends. Here the CDR3 reads CASSLEGTAQTKQYF. CDR3 nucleotide sequence: TGTGCCAGCAGCTTGGAGGGGACAGCGCAGACTAAGCAGTATTTT.

The V call is TRBV5-6, the J call TRBJ1-6; TRBD1 might be the D (5 bases). CDR1 SGHDT and CDR2 YYEEEE come from the germline V gene. The CDR3 has 15 residues. Trimming shortened V by 4 bases and J by 10 bases, and 18 bases separated the two germline ends. The CDR3 nucleotides read TGTGCCAGCAGCCGGAATAGGGGTGGAGGATCACCCCTCCACTTT. It translates to CASSRNRGGGSPLHF. Complete variable domain (other parts from reference TRBV5-6 and TRBJ1-6): DAGVTQSPTHLIKTRGQQVTLRCSPKSGHDTVSWYQQALGQGPQFIFQYYEEEERQRGNFPDRFSGHQFPNYSSELNVNALLLGDSALYLCASSRNRGGGSPLHFGNGTRLTVT.

This rearrangement joins TRBV4-2 to TRBJ2-7; tentative D call: TRBD1 (6 bases). V dropped 3 bases and J dropped 3 bases, with 18 bases sitting between them. CDR3 length: 16 residues. Germline V gene sequence: CDR1 LGHNA, CDR2 YNFKEQ. The chain's CDR3 is CASSHGDTPKYYEQYV. Here the CDR3 DNA reads TGTGCCAGCAGCCATGGGGACACTCCTAAGTACTACGAGCAGTACGTC.

The chain couples TRBV21-1 to TRBJ2-1; TRBD2 was called by the table and not checked on the DNA. TRBV21-1 constitutes a pseudogene. This CDR3 region has 16 residues. Here the CDR3 DNA reads TGTGCCAGCAGCGAAAGGGGAGACGAGGCCTACAATGAGCAGTTCTTC. It is translated as CASSERGDEAYNEQFF.

The chain combines TRBV6-1 with TRBJ1-5; TRBD1 is a possible D gene (6 bases). The CDR3 covers 15 residues. Germline V gene data show CDR1 as MNHNS and CDR2 as SASEGT. Trimming took 7 bases from V and 6 from J, leaving 19 bases between them. The CDR3 here is CASTRIGGPGQPQHF. CDR3 DNA sequence: TGTGCCAGCACCAGGATCGGGGGGCCAGGTCAGCCCCAGCATTTT.

V gene TRBV10-1 combines with J gene TRBJ2-7, with D possibly being TRBD1 (6 bases). CDR1 is WNHNN and CDR2 is SYGVQD in the germline V gene (reference sequence). Trimming left V 1 base short and J 2 bases short, with 6 bases between. The CDR3 extends over 13 amino acids. Here the CDR3 reads CASSEWGPYEQYV. As DNA, the CDR3 is TGCGCCAGCAGTGAGTGGGGGCCCTACGAGCAGTACGTC.

The rearrangement joins TRBV6-5 to TRBJ2-5; D unresolved. CDR1 is MNHEY and CDR2 is SVGAGI in the germline V gene. Trimming took off 6 bases at V and 5 bases at J, with 13 bases between the two ends. This CDR3 is built from 13 residues. In DNA, the CDR3 is TGTGCCAGCAGAAGGGCCCCGGAGGAGACCCAGTACTTC. Translating gives CASRRAPEETQYF.

The chain combines TRBV4-3 with TRBJ1-2; D ambiguous. Deletions cut 1 base from V and 7 bases from J, with 10 bases between. This CDR3 contains 13 residues. Germline V CDR1 and CDR2: LGHNA, YSLEER. Here the CDR3 reads CASSQGRHSGYTF. In DNA, the CDR3 is TGCGCCAGCAGCCAAGGACGGCACTCTGGCTACACCTTC.

This clonotype was counted between two and nine times. The V call is TRBV24-1, the J call TRBJ2-3; a possible D gene is TRBD2 (7 bases). The germline V and J ends were trimmed by 8 bases and 1 base, with 9 bases remaining between them. The CDR3 has 13 residues. Per germline, CDR1 KGHDR and CDR2 SFDVKD. This CDR3 is CATMGGRTDTQYF. For the CDR3, the DNA is TGTGCCACCATGGGGGGGCGCACAGATACGCAGTATTTT.

This clonotype was detected a few times. The CDR3 here is CASSQDLEVGRQDTQYF. Here the CDR3 DNA reads TGCGCCAGCAGCCAAGACTTGGAGGTGGGAAGGCAAGATACGCAGTATTTT. The chain employs TRBV4-3 and TRBJ2-3; maybe TRBD2 (5 bases). V was cut by 0 bases and J by 5 bases, with 18 bases left in between. CDR3 length: 17 amino acids. Germline loops: CDR1 LGHNA, CDR2 YSLEER.

The V call is TRBV6-2 or TRBV6-3, the J call TRBJ2-7, with D unclear. This CDR3 has 13 residues. Trimming pared 5 bases from V and 4 bases from J, leaving 12 bases between. CDR1 and CDR2 from the germline V gene are MNHEY and SVGEGT. The CDR3 bases are TGTGCCAGCAGTCCCCAAGAGTCTTACGAGCAGTACTTC. Amino acids: CASSPQESYEQYF.

This clonotype was detected many times. CDR3 sequence reads: CASSFRSVRALSYEQYF. The CDR3 bases are TGTGCCAGCAGCTTTCGGTCCGTCAGGGCCCTCTCCTACGAGCAGTACTTC. The chain is built from TRBV5-5 and TRBJ2-7; a weak D match, TRBD1 (5 bases). CDR1 and CDR2 (germline): SGHKS, YYEKEE (reference sequence). This CDR3 has 17 residues. V lost 2 bases and J 0 bases, leaving 18 bases between the germline ends.

The gene calls are TRBV6-1 and TRBJ2-1; D ambiguous. The V end was cut by 7 bases, the J end by 0 bases, with 13 bases between. Germline values: CDR1 MNHNS, CDR2 SASEGT. The CDR3 length is 15 residues. The CDR3 region has the DNA TGTGCCAGCAATTCCGCGGTCAGCTCCTACAATGAGCAGTTCTTC. It codes for CASNSAVSSYNEQFF.

This clonotype showed up just a few times. V and J are TRBV10-3 and TRBJ2-5; D perhaps matches TRBD1 (6 bases). The CDR3 consists of 13 residues. Germline V gives CDR1 ENHRY, CDR2 SYGVKD. V gave up 6 bases and J gave up 5 bases, with 13 bases separating them. The CDR3 DNA follows: TGTGCCATCAGCCTGGGGCAGGGGGAGACCCAGTACTTC. Its translation: CAISLGQGETQYF.

The chain couples TRBV2 to TRBJ2-7; 8 positions agree with TRBD1. Per germline, CDR1 SNHLY and CDR2 FYNNEI. This CDR3 contains 13 residues. The J segment lost 6 bases and the V segment lost 6 bases, leaving 7 bases of the junction unmatched. This CDR3 is CASRGTGPGEQYF. The CDR3 DNA follows: TGTGCCAGCAGGGGGACAGGCCCGGGCGAGCAGTACTTC.

The chain has TRBV11-2 and TRBJ1-2; D is unresolved. Trimming pared 7 bases from V and 8 bases from J, leaving 17 bases between. The CDR3 has 13 residues. Looked up from germline, CDR1 is SGHAT and CDR2 is FQNNGV. The DNA for the CDR3 is TGTGCCAGCAACAGCTACTCCCCGGGCGGCTACACCTTC. The encoded protein is CASNSYSPGGYTF.

This clonotype was seen ten or more times. This chain links TRBV4-1 with TRBJ2-7; maybe TRBD1 (5 bases). The CDR3 totals 16 residues. CDR1 MGHRA and CDR2 YSYEKL come from the germline V gene. Trimming pared 3 bases from V and 0 bases from J, leaving 15 bases between. The CDR3 region is CASSQLEGHRSYEQYF. Here the CDR3 DNA reads TGCGCCAGCAGCCAGTTAGAAGGACACCGCTCCTACGAGCAGTACTTC.

This clonotype was counted between two and nine times. V usage is TRBV7-9 and J usage is TRBJ2-3; D is unresolved. CDR3 length equals 11 residues. Germline V gives CDR1 SEHNR, CDR2 FQNEAQ (reference sequence). V was pared by 8 bases and J by 0 bases, with 3 bases between. The CDR3 spells CASDSTDTQYF. The CDR3 region has the DNA TGTGCCAGCGATAGCACAGATACGCAGTATTTT.

Only a few counts were recorded for this clonotype. The chain employs TRBV5-4 and TRBJ2-2; the match to TRBD2 covers 11 bases. Trimming removed 2 bases from V and 4 bases from J; junction bases left unmatched: 1. The CDR3 covers 15 residues. Germline CDR1 and CDR2: SGHNT and YYREEE (reference sequence). Here the CDR3 reads CASSFGLAGTGELFF. CDR3 coding DNA: TGTGCCAGCAGCTTCGGACTAGCGGGCACCGGGGAGCTGTTTTTT. The complete variable domain, with remaining parts taken from reference TRBV5-4 and TRBJ2-2, reads ETGVTQSPTHLIKTRGQQVTLRCSSQSGHNTVSWYQQALGQGPQFIFQYYREEENGRGNFPPRFSGLQFPNYSSELNVNALELDDSALYLCASSFGLAGTGELFFGEGSRLTVL.